This TCR beta chain derives from a study of blood T cells in healthy people across ages. Study-wide results and limits: Long-lived and aged donors differed, with more naive CD4+ cells and higher diversity in the long-lived. Calculation of diversity from one million T cells yielded estimates considered to be underestimates. Roughly linear age-related decline in beta diversity appeared, significant by age about 40.

The CDR3 sequence is 13 residues long. Germline V CDR1 and CDR2: GTSNPN, SVGIG (reference sequence). With 5 bases removed from V and 0 bases from J, the gap between germline ends came to 8 bases. With regard to this clonotype: What it recognizes is unknown.

Through a sample-barcoded 5' primer and a J-beta primer mix, a second PCR was run for roughly 7 to 12 cycles. TCRdb re-called the 5' RACE reads through MiXCR, storing one row per CDR3 protein. This sample has 890,000 or so distinct CDR3 sequences, with 62% found just once. The sequence was collected from a young man in good health. Sequenced material: blood. The chain couples TRBV30 to TRBJ2-1; unclear D gene. This CDR3 reads CAWGWSSYNEQFF. The CDR3, as DNA: TGTGCCTGGGGCTGGAGCTCCTACAATGAGCAGTTCTTC.